The T cell receptor beta chain under discussion was sequenced for a study of T cells after yellow fever vaccination. A few counts support this clonotype. Synthesis of TCR cDNA relied on 5'RACE template switching, which attached a universal primer site and UMIs. TCRdb recomputed calls from the 5' RACE reads with MiXCR, one row per CDR3 protein. The sample has around 53,000 distinct CDR3 sequences; 6.6% are singletons. General study results and limits: High-abundance clonotypes from the bulk population could contaminate FACS-sorted repertoires.

The CDR3 length is 16 residues. Trimming took 5 bases from V and 0 from J, leaving 13 bases between them. Germline loops: CDR1 SGHVS, CDR2 FNYEAQ. The chain joins TRBV7-6 to TRBJ1-4; D may be TRBD1 (5 bases). The sequences come from CD8+ T cells not binding an NS4B(214-222) dextramer, sorted from PBMCs, collected approximately 40 days after the first yellow fever vaccination. This clonotype was obtained from a man between 18 and 35 years old who received the YFV17D yellow fever vaccine. This CDR3 is CASSIYSTATNEKLFF. Written as DNA, the CDR3 is TGTGCCAGCAGCATTTACTCGACAGCAACTAATGAAAAACTGTTTTTT.